This passage covers 8 T cell receptor beta chains from one sample sequenced in a study of control samples from healthy donors and cancer patients. TCRdb keeps only in-frame clones here, not all; method: immunoSEQ multiplex PCR. The sample has 100,000 to 150,000 clones; about 90% are singletons. Sequencing was done on a sample of blood. These receptor sequences come from a man aged 18 to 30 in good health.

The chain links TRBV7-3 to TRBJ2-7; D gene ambiguous. Germline V CDR1 and CDR2: SGHTA, FQGTGA. This CDR3 is built from 13 residues. The V and J ends lost 2 bases and 6 bases respectively, with 11 bases between them. The CDR3 loop is CASSLVPRGEQYF. The CDR3 DNA is TGTGCCAGCAGCTTAGTACCCAGAGGCGAGCAGTACTTC.

The V call is TRBV7-3, the J call TRBJ2-1; D remains unclear. Germline CDR1 and CDR2: SGHTA and FQGTGA. The CDR3 contains 13 residues. The V end lost 0 bases, the J end lost 5 bases, and 5 bases lay between the germline ends. The CDR3 DNA follows: TGTGCCAGCAGCTTAACTGGCAACAATGAGCAGTTCTTC. This translates into CASSLTGNNEQFF.

The V gene is TRBV7-3, the J gene TRBJ1-1, with D perhaps TRBD1 (5 bases). Trimming removed 5 bases from V and 0 bases from J, with 10 bases in between. The CDR3 runs 14 residues. Germline CDR1 is SGHTA and CDR2 is FQGTGA. The CDR3 coding sequence is TGTGCCAGCAGCCCCGGAGGGGTGAACACTGAAGCTTTCTTT. It is translated as CASSPGGVNTEAFF.

This clone occurred once. This chain links TRBV7-8 with TRBJ1-4; no reliable D call. Germline V gene sequence: CDR1 SGHVS, CDR2 FQNEAQ. V was clipped by 8 bases and J by 4 bases, with 14 bases between them. The CDR3 length is 14 residues. The CDR3 loop is CASSREGGNEKLFF. The CDR3 bases are TGTGCCAGCTCCCGGGAGGGAGGTAATGAAAAACTGTTTTTT.

This clone came up once. This chain uses TRBV7-2 with TRBJ1-2, with TRBD1 matching over 7 bases. This CDR3 has 16 residues. Germline trimming cut 5 bases from V and 5 bases from J; bases unmatched to any gene: 14. Looked up from germline, CDR1 is SGHTA and CDR2 is FQGNSA. CDR3 nucleotide sequence: TGTGCCAGCAGCCCCTCTGTCCTCGGGACAGCTTATGGCTACACCTTC. Protein: CASSPSVLGTAYGYTF.

This clone was seen only once. This chain connects TRBV27 to TRBJ2-3; 13 bases agree with TRBD2. CDR3 length: 19 amino acids. Germline V lookup: CDR1 MNHEY, CDR2 SMNVEV (reference sequence). V shed 6 bases and J 3 bases; nucleotides not matched to a gene: 15. The CDR3 sequence is CASRTVPLLAGGPTDTQYF. For the CDR3, the DNA is TGTGCCAGCAGGACCGTGCCGCTACTAGCGGGAGGGCCGACAGATACGCAGTATTTT.

The chain recombines TRBV7-3 with TRBJ2-3; D is uncertain. Trimming stripped 0 bases from V and 6 bases from J, with 7 bases between. The CDR3 extends over 13 amino acids. CDR1 SGHTA and CDR2 FQGTGA come from the germline V gene. DNA for the CDR3: TGTGCCAGCAGCTTAACGTTCCGGGATACGCAGTATTTT. Encoded protein: CASSLTFRDTQYF.

V gene TRBV24-1 combines with J gene TRBJ2-3, with TRBD1 as a possible D gene (6 bases). The CDR3 runs to 17 residues. The V and J ends lost 3 bases and 3 bases respectively, with 18 bases between them. CDR1 and CDR2 (germline): KGHDR, SFDVKD. The CDR3 here is CATSDPDRSQGTDTQYF. The CDR3 DNA is TGTGCCACCAGTGATCCGGACAGATCCCAAGGAACAGATACGCAGTATTTT.